These 13 T cell receptor beta chains originate from one sample sequenced in a study of monozygotic twins with cystic fibrosis. Data came from immunoSEQ multiplex PCR; TCRdb stores just in-frame clones and leaves some out. The repertoire holds around 27,000 clones, with 96% as singletons. Material: blood. These receptors all come from a girl aged 2-10 years with cystic fibrosis.

The chain links TRBV7-9 to TRBJ2-3; no clear D gene. The CDR3 sequence is 14 residues long. The V gene's germline CDR1 is SEHNR and CDR2 FQNEAQ (reference sequence). The V end was cut by 3 bases, the J end by 5 bases, with 12 bases between. The chain's CDR3 is CASSFDPRRDTQYF. The CDR3 region has the DNA TGTGCCAGCAGCTTCGACCCCAGACGAGATACGCAGTATTTT.

J is TRBJ2-7 and V is TRBV7-2; D could derive from TRBD1 or TRBD2 (5 bases each). The V and J ends lost 2 bases and 4 bases respectively, with 15 bases between them. CDR1 and CDR2 from the germline V gene are SGHTA and FQGNSA. The CDR3 has 15 residues. The chain's CDR3 is CASSLPEGHGYEQYF. The CDR3, as DNA: TGTGCCAGCAGCTTACCCGAGGGGCACGGATACGAGCAGTACTTC.

The rearrangement links TRBV27 to TRBJ2-1; 9 bases match TRBD2. Germline CDR1 MNHEY, CDR2 SMNVEV (reference sequence). This CDR3 is built from 16 residues. V gave up 3 bases and J gave up 6 bases; unmatched junction bases: 9. The CDR3 sequence: CASSFLGLAGSNEQFF. The DNA of the CDR3 is TGTGCCAGCAGTTTTTTAGGGCTAGCGGGAAGCAATGAGCAGTTCTTC.

The gene calls are TRBV27 and TRBJ1-5; D ambiguous. The V and J ends lost 6 bases and 1 base respectively, with 7 bases between them. CDR1 is MNHEY and CDR2 is SMNVEV in the germline V gene (reference sequence). This CDR3 is built from 13 residues. The CDR3: CASRRLSNQPQHF. CDR3 sequence (DNA): TGTGCCAGCAGACGTTTGAGCAATCAGCCCCAGCATTTT.

The rearrangement uses TRBV7-3 and TRBJ2-2, with D maybe TRBD1 (5 bases). The CDR3 has 14 amino acids. The V end lost 6 bases, the J end lost 2 bases, and 10 bases lay between the germline ends. Germline CDR1 and CDR2: SGHTA and FQGTGA. This CDR3 reads CASRSQGNTGELFF. The CDR3 DNA reads as TGTGCCAGCAGATCCCAGGGAAACACCGGGGAGCTGTTTTTT.

In this sample, this clone turned up once. This CDR3 is CASSRGVGVSYEQYF. The CDR3 DNA is TGCGCCAGCAGCCGCGGCGTCGGCGTCTCCTACGAGCAGTACTTC. J is TRBJ2-7 and V is TRBV5-1; D unresolved. Germline V gene data show CDR1 as SGHRS and CDR2 as YFSETQ. V was clipped by 4 bases and J by 0 bases, with 14 bases between them. The length of the CDR3 is 15 residues. The full variable domain, rest sourced from reference TRBV5-1 and TRBJ2-7, is KAGVTQTPRYLIKTRGQQVTLSCSPISGHRSVSWYQQTPGQGLQFLFEYFSETQRNKGNFPGRFSGRQFSNSRSEMNVSTLELGDSALYLCASSRGVGVSYEQYFGPGTRLTVT.

V gene TRBV7-6 combines with J gene TRBJ2-7; the D is unclear. The V gene's germline CDR1 is SGHVS and CDR2 FNYEAQ. V lost 1 base and J lost 4, with 8 bases in between. The CDR3 extends over 13 amino acids. The CDR3: CASSLGAEYEQYF. CDR3 bases: TGTGCCAGCAGCTTAGGGGCCGAATACGAGCAGTACTTC.

The gene calls are TRBV7-2 and TRBJ1-5; 7 nucleotides agree with TRBD1. This CDR3 has 14 residues. Germline V gene data show CDR1 as SGHTA and CDR2 as FQGNSA. V was pared by 5 bases and J by 3 bases, with 4 bases of the junction left unmatched. CDR3 DNA sequence: TGTGCCAGCAGCCGGACAGGACTCAATCAGCCCCAGCATTTT. Encoded protein: CASSRTGLNQPQHF.

The chain links TRBV29-1 to TRBJ2-2, with TRBD2 identical over 14 bases. The V gene's germline CDR1 is SQVTM and CDR2 ANQGSEA. The CDR3 is 17 amino acids. With V trimmed by 7 bases and J by 2 bases, 9 bases remained unmatched. CDR3 protein: CSASGTSGSVNTGELFF. The CDR3 DNA follows: TGCAGCGCCTCCGGGACTAGCGGGAGCGTCAACACCGGGGAGCTGTTTTTT.

The chain links TRBV30 to TRBJ1-3; maybe TRBD1 (6 bases). CDR3 length equals 17 residues. The V end was cut by 4 bases, the J end by 0 bases, with 19 bases between. Germline V gene data show CDR1 as GTSNPN and CDR2 as SVGIG (reference sequence). Here the CDR3 reads CAWNQILGHSSGNTIYF. In nucleotides, the CDR3 is TGTGCCTGGAACCAGATCCTGGGACATAGCTCTGGAAACACCATATATTTT.

The chain combines TRBV9 with TRBJ2-3, with D unresolved. Looked up from germline, CDR1 is SGDLS and CDR2 is YYNGEE. This CDR3 has 14 amino acids. V lost 0 bases to trimming and J lost 5 bases, with 10 bases between them. CDR3 in amino acids: CASSVEALGDTQYF. The CDR3 DNA sequence: TGTGCCAGCAGCGTAGAGGCCTTAGGAGATACGCAGTATTTT.

The V and J genes are TRBV20-1 and TRBJ1-1, with D possibly being TRBD1 (6 bases). Per germline, CDR1 DFQATT and CDR2 SNEGSKA (reference sequence). V dropped 7 bases and J dropped 5 bases, with 11 bases sitting between them. The CDR3 has 11 residues. The CDR3 spells CSGLGATEAFF. The CDR3 nucleotides are TGCAGTGGTCTGGGGGCTACTGAAGCTTTCTTT.

The rearrangement uses TRBV7-8 and TRBJ2-7; D perhaps matches TRBD1 (6 bases). Trimming cost V 5 bases and J 1 base, with 15 bases left between them. This CDR3 region has 15 residues. Looked up from germline, CDR1 is SGHVS and CDR2 is FQNEAQ. This chain's CDR3 is CASSRWGQGSYEQYF. The CDR3 DNA reads as TGTGCCAGCAGCCGGTGGGGGCAGGGATCCTACGAGCAGTACTTC.